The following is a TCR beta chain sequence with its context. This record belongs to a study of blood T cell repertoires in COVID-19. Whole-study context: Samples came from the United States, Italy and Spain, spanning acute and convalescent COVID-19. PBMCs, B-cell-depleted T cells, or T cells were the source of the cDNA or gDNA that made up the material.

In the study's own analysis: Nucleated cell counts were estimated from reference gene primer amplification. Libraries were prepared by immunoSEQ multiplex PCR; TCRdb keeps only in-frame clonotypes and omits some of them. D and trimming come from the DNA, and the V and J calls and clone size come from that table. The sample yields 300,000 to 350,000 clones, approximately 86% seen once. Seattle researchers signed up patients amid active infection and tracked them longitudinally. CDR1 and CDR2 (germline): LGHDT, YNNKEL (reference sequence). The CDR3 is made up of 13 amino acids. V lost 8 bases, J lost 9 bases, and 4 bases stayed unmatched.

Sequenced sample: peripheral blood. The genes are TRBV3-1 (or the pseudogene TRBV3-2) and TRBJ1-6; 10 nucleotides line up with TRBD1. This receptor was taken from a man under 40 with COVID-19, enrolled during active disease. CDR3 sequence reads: CASPDRGGSPLHF. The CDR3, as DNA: TGTGCCAGCCCGGACAGGGGGGGTTCACCCCTCCACTTT.